The 21 T cell receptor beta chains below were found in one sample sequenced in a study of T cell changes during pregnancy in multiple sclerosis. Sequencing was performed with immunoSEQ multiplex PCR; in TCRdb, only in-frame clones are kept and a portion is missing. The repertoire holds about 57,000 clones, with roughly 92% as singletons. The source material was CD4+ T cells from peripheral blood mononuclear cells, sampled before pregnancy. Source of these receptors: a female donor with multiple sclerosis, enrolled in a pregnancy study.

This clone is categorized as medium-sized. Within the sample, other DNA sequences also encode this same CDR3. The J gene is TRBJ1-2, the V gene TRBV4-1, with 8 bases identical to TRBD1. Looked up from germline, CDR1 is MGHRA and CDR2 is YSYEKL. This CDR3 has 14 amino acids. V lost 4 bases, J lost 10 bases, and 11 bases stayed unmatched. This CDR3 reads CASSRLTGDLSYTF. The CDR3 DNA follows: TGCGCCAGCAGCCGATTGACAGGGGATCTTTCCTACACCTTC.

The chain employs TRBV10-2 and TRBJ2-5; 10 nucleotides align to TRBD1. From germline, CDR1 is WSHSY and CDR2 SAAADI. V gave up 5 bases and J gave up 4 bases; unmatched junction bases: 4. CDR3 size: 14 residues. The DNA of the CDR3 is TGCGCCAGCAGTCGACAGGGGGCTAGAGAGACCCAGTACTTC. Translated: CASSRQGARETQYF.

This clone was picked up one time. The chain couples TRBV4-1 to TRBJ1-2; a possible D gene is TRBD1 (6 bases). In germline, CDR1 is MGHRA, CDR2 YSYEKL. This CDR3 is built from 17 residues. The germline V and J ends were trimmed by 5 bases and 2 bases, with 21 bases remaining between them. The CDR3 spells CASSSPTGLTSNYGYTF. The CDR3 DNA sequence: TGCGCCAGCAGCTCGCCGACAGGTTTAACTTCCAACTATGGCTACACCTTC.

J is TRBJ2-2 and V is TRBV6-6, with 11 bases that match TRBD2. J was trimmed by 7 bases and V by 6 bases; bases with no gene match: 10. Germline assignment: CDR1 MNHNY and CDR2 SVGAGI (reference sequence). This CDR3 has 16 amino acids. CDR3 DNA: TGTGCCAGCAGAGAGGTAGCGGGAGGGCCGGGCGGGGAGCTGTTTTTT. Protein sequence: CASREVAGGPGGELFF.

CDR3 region: CASSYNYEQYF. In DNA, the CDR3 is TGTGCCAGTAGTTATAACTACGAGCAGTACTTC. This rearrangement joins TRBV19 to TRBJ2-7; D not certain. V was clipped by 5 bases and J by 3 bases, with 5 bases between them. Germline CDR1 reads LNHDA; CDR2 reads SQIVND (reference sequence). The CDR3 contains 11 residues.

For this clone: This CDR3 is also generated by other DNA sequences in the sample. The chain employs TRBV30 and TRBJ1-5, with TRBD1 matching over 8 bases. The V and J ends lost 6 bases and 1 base, in that order; junction bases with no gene match: 2. The CDR3 runs to 13 residues. Germline V CDR1 and CDR2: GTSNPN, SVGIG (reference sequence). The DNA for the CDR3 is TGTGCCTGCGGACAGGGAAGCAATCAGCCCCAGCATTTT. Translated: CACGQGSNQPQHF.

Only a few counts were recorded for this clone. The chain combines TRBV30 with TRBJ1-5; D not certain. V lost 0 bases and J 1 base, leaving 4 bases between the germline ends. The CDR3 runs to 13 residues. Germline V CDR1 and CDR2: GTSNPN, SVGIG (reference sequence). The chain's CDR3 is CAWSVQSNQPQHF. Here the CDR3 DNA reads TGTGCCTGGAGTGTACAGAGCAATCAGCCCCAGCATTTT. The full variable domain, completed using reference TRBV30 and TRBJ1-5, is SQTIHQWPATLVQPVGSPLSLECTVEGTSNPNLYWYRQAAGRGLQLLFYSVGIGQISSEVPQNLSASRPQDRQFILSSKKLLLSDSGFYLCAWSVQSNQPQHFGDGTRLSIL.

The J gene is TRBJ2-1, the V gene TRBV11-2; 16 nucleotides line up with TRBD2. The CDR3 totals 16 residues. Germline V gives CDR1 SGHAT, CDR2 FQNNGV. Unmatched junction bases numbered 4, after V lost 5 bases and J lost 6 bases. Here the CDR3 DNA reads TGTGCCAGCAGCCCCGGGACTAGCGGGAGGGGCAATGAGCAGTTCTTC. Protein sequence: CASSPGTSGRGNEQFF. Drawing the rest from reference TRBV11-2 and TRBJ2-1, the complete variable domain is EAGVAQSPRYKIIEKRQSVAFWCNPISGHATLYWYQQILGQGPKLLIQFQNNGVVDDSQLPKDRFSAERLKGVDSTLKIQPAKLEDSAVYLCASSPGTSGRGNEQFFGPGTRLTVL.

This chain links TRBV5-1 with TRBJ2-7; tentatively, D is TRBD1 (6 bases). Trimming pared 3 bases from V and 6 bases from J, leaving 10 bases between. Germline loops: CDR1 SGHRS, CDR2 YFSETQ. The CDR3 length is 12 residues. The CDR3 DNA reads as TGCGCCAGCAGCTCACAAGGGGGCGAGCAGTACTTC. The encoded protein is CASSSQGGEQYF.

As concerns this clone: At the DNA level, this CDR3 is encoded by other sequences in the same sample as well. The chain is built from TRBV30 and TRBJ2-3, with 8 bases fitting TRBD1. V gave up 5 bases and J gave up 10 bases; unmatched junction bases: 11. Germline V gives CDR1 GTSNPN, CDR2 SVGIG (reference sequence). The CDR3 has 13 residues. The CDR3 sequence is CAWCPGTGPPQYF. The CDR3 DNA follows: TGTGCCTGGTGTCCCGGGACAGGTCCACCGCAGTATTTT.

This rearrangement joins TRBV5-1 to TRBJ2-6; 12 bases are shared with TRBD1. CDR1 is SGHRS and CDR2 is YFSETQ in the germline V gene. This CDR3 comprises 17 residues. Trimming cost V 5 bases and J 2 bases; bases outside gene matches: 5. The DNA for the CDR3 is TGCGCCAGCAGAGCGGGACAGGGGGCGCCTGGGGCCAACGTCCTGACTTTC. Its protein is CASRAGQGAPGANVLTF. Supplemented by reference TRBV5-1 and TRBJ2-6, the full variable domain reads KAGVTQTPRYLIKTRGQQVTLSCSPISGHRSVSWYQQTPGQGLQFLFEYFSETQRNKGNFPGRFSGRQFSNSRSEMNVSTLELGDSALYLCASRAGQGAPGANVLTFGAGSRLTVL.

V usage is TRBV11-1 and J usage is TRBJ2-1; no firm D call. Trimming cost V 1 base and J 7 bases, with 11 bases left between them. The CDR3 extends over 14 amino acids. CDR1 is SGHAT and CDR2 is FQDESV in the germline V gene (reference sequence). The CDR3 loop is CASSLVRSLNEQFF. CDR3 coding DNA: TGTGCCAGCAGCTTAGTGAGGTCCTTAAATGAGCAGTTCTTC.

The chain uses TRBV6-5 and TRBJ2-7; TRBD2 might be the D (5 bases). CDR1 MNHEY and CDR2 SVGAGI come from the germline V gene. V was clipped by 10 bases and J by 0 bases, with 13 bases between them. CDR3 length: 13 amino acids. The CDR3 region is CATRQRDSYEQYF. The CDR3 DNA is TGTGCCACCCGGCAGAGGGACTCCTACGAGCAGTACTTC.

The J gene is TRBJ2-2, the V gene TRBV19; TRBD1 matches at 8 bases. Trimming cost V 4 bases and J 4 bases; bases outside gene matches: 8. Germline V lookup: CDR1 LNHDA, CDR2 SQIVND (reference sequence). There are 16 residues in the CDR3. CDR3 DNA sequence: TGTGCCAGTAGTACCCTACAGGGGGTGGCCACCGGGGAGCTGTTTTTT. This encodes CASSTLQGVATGELFF.

This clone showed up just once. V gene TRBV5-6 combines with J gene TRBJ2-7; D gene ambiguous. Trimming took 4 bases from V and 2 from J, leaving 22 bases between them. From germline, CDR1 is SGHDT and CDR2 YYEEEE. This CDR3 region has 17 residues. CDR3 residues: CASSVVKRPRGAYEQYF. In nucleotides, the CDR3 is TGTGCCAGCAGCGTGGTAAAGAGACCTCGAGGCGCCTACGAGCAGTACTTC.

This clone came up once. The chain uses TRBV10-1 and TRBJ2-5; D remains ambiguous. The V gene's germline CDR1 is WNHNN and CDR2 SYGVQD (reference sequence). The CDR3 covers 13 residues. The V end lost 3 bases, the J end lost 3 bases, and 8 bases lay between the germline ends. The CDR3 protein is CASSDGSEETQYF. The CDR3 nucleotides are TGCGCCAGCAGTGACGGTTCGGAAGAGACCCAGTACTTC.

The chain links TRBV4-2 to TRBJ2-1, with 13 positions matching TRBD2. CDR3 length: 17 residues. The germline CDR1 and CDR2 sequences are LGHNA and YNFKEQ. Losses at the gene ends were 0 bases for V and 5 bases for J; bases not matched to a gene: 4. CDR3 amino acids: CASSQDPGTSGNNEQFF. The CDR3, as DNA: TGTGCCAGCAGCCAAGATCCTGGGACTAGCGGGAACAATGAGCAGTTCTTC.

This chain joins TRBV18 and TRBJ1-4; tentatively, D is TRBD1 (6 bases). Germline-derived CDR1 and CDR2 are KGHSH and LQKENI. The CDR3 contains 16 residues. Trimming shortened V by 4 bases and J by 0 bases, and 12 bases separated the two germline ends. The CDR3 sequence is CASSLPGAATNEKLFF. The CDR3, as DNA: TGTGCCAGCTCACTGCCAGGGGCGGCAACTAATGAAAAACTGTTTTTT.

This clone appeared a few times. The chain recombines TRBV28 with TRBJ1-5, with 7 bases lining up with TRBD1. This CDR3 is built from 16 residues. The J segment lost 1 base and the V segment lost 10 bases, leaving 13 bases of the junction unmatched. CDR1 MDHEN and CDR2 SYDVKM come from the germline V gene. This CDR3 is CATVTILQGSNQPQHF. CDR3 coding DNA: TGTGCCACCGTAACCATCTTACAGGGGAGCAATCAGCCCCAGCATTTT.

The J gene is TRBJ2-3, the V gene TRBV30; 9 positions match TRBD2. The length of the CDR3 is 15 residues. The junction had 5 bases not matched to a gene; V was cut back by 2 bases and J by 2 bases. Germline CDR1 GTSNPN, CDR2 SVGIG (reference sequence). The CDR3 region is CAWSRAGGNTDTQYF. As DNA, the CDR3 is TGTGCCTGGAGTAGGGCGGGAGGGAACACAGATACGCAGTATTTT.

V is TRBV11-2 and J is TRBJ1-2; D uncertain. Germline V gene data show CDR1 as SGHAT and CDR2 as FQNNGV. Trimming stripped 0 bases from V and 4 bases from J, with 3 bases between. CDR3 length equals 12 residues. CDR3 sequence reads: CASSLDSYGYTF. For the CDR3, the DNA is TGTGCCAGCAGCTTAGACAGCTATGGCTACACCTTC.